This passage covers 29 T cell receptor beta chains from one sample sequenced in a study of control samples from healthy donors and cancer patients. TCRdb keeps only in-frame clones here, not all; method: immunoSEQ multiplex PCR. Found here are 180,000 or so clones, about 94% of them singletons; the top ten hold 4.1%. The sequenced material came from blood. Source of these receptors: an older woman in good health.

J is TRBJ1-3 and V is TRBV5-1; D gene uncertain. Deletions cut 5 bases from V and 2 bases from J, with 11 bases between. The V gene's germline CDR1 is SGHRS and CDR2 YFSETQ. CDR3 size: 14 residues. The CDR3 region is CASSLDGAGNTIYF. The CDR3 DNA follows: TGCGCCAGCAGTCTGGACGGAGCTGGAAACACCATATATTTT.

This chain joins TRBV14 and TRBJ1-2; no reliable D call. CDR1 and CDR2 (germline): SGHDN, FVKESK. V lost 1 base, J lost 4 bases, and 13 bases lay in between. The CDR3 sequence is 15 residues long. CDR3 in amino acids: CASSQVRGKTYGYTF. The DNA for the CDR3 is TGTGCCAGCAGCCAAGTTCGTGGCAAGACCTATGGCTACACCTTC.

The rearrangement joins TRBV11-2 to TRBJ1-1; no reliable D call. V lost 0 bases to trimming and J lost 6 bases, with 11 bases between them. Germline V gene sequence: CDR1 SGHAT, CDR2 FQNNGV. CDR3 size: 14 residues. The CDR3 DNA reads as TGTGCCAGCAGCTTAGATAGGAGGGTCCCTGAAGCTTTCTTT. Translated: CASSLDRRVPEAFF.

This chain uses TRBV5-4 with TRBJ1-3; D is perhaps TRBD1 (5 bases). V was trimmed by 0 bases and J by 4 bases, leaving 11 bases between them. The CDR3 runs 15 residues. CDR1 is SGHNT, CDR2 YYREEE, per germline (reference sequence). The CDR3 sequence: CASSLGRGGGNTIYF. Written as DNA, the CDR3 is TGTGCCAGCAGCTTGGGAAGGGGAGGAGGAAACACCATATATTTT.

The chain has TRBV18 and TRBJ1-1; possible D gene TRBD1, 5 bases. The length of the CDR3 is 16 residues. Deletions cut 1 base from V and 1 base from J, with 13 bases between. The germline V gene encodes CDR1 KGHSH and CDR2 LQKENI. This chain's CDR3 is CASSPLRDSPNTEAFF. The CDR3 region has the DNA TGTGCCAGCTCACCACTCCGTGACAGCCCGAACACTGAAGCTTTCTTT.

The sample holds one count of this clone. The chain couples TRBV5-4 to TRBJ2-3; 10 bases match TRBD2. Looked up from germline, CDR1 is SGHNT and CDR2 is YYREEE (reference sequence). This CDR3 spans 19 amino acids. Losses at the gene ends were 4 bases for V and 0 bases for J; bases not matched to a gene: 14. CDR3 DNA: TGTGCCAGCAGCCCACTTTACGGTAGCGGGGGGTCTAGCACAGATACGCAGTATTTT. Encoded protein: CASSPLYGSGGSSTDTQYF.

The rearrangement uses TRBV30 and TRBJ1-6; tentatively, D is TRBD1 (5 bases). V was clipped by 3 bases and J by 8 bases, with 23 bases between them. The CDR3 runs 17 residues. Germline CDR1 and CDR2: GTSNPN and SVGIG (reference sequence). Here the CDR3 DNA reads TGTGCCTGGAGCGCACCGGGGCCCGCAAGGGTTTATTCACCCCTCCACTTT. Translation gives CAWSAPGPARVYSPLHF.

This sequence joins TRBV9 and TRBJ1-4, with D tentatively TRBD1 (6 bases). The germline V gene has CDR1 SGDLS and CDR2 YYNGEE. The CDR3 runs 15 residues. The germline V and J ends were trimmed by 0 bases and 6 bases, with 12 bases remaining between them. CDR3: CASSVGGGAHEKLFF. CDR3 bases: TGTGCCAGCAGCGTAGGTGGGGGCGCGCATGAAAAACTGTTTTTT. The entire variable domain, with the rest obtained from reference TRBV9 and TRBJ1-4, is as follows: DSGVTQTPKHLITATGQRVTLRCSPRSGDLSVYWYQQSLDQGLQFLIQYYNGEERAKGNILERFSAQQFPDLHSELNLSSLELGDSALYFCASSVGGGAHEKLFFGSGTQLSVL.

This rearrangement joins TRBV7-2 to TRBJ1-6; the match to TRBD1 covers 10 bases. The germline CDR1 and CDR2 sequences are SGHTA and FQGNSA. V was pared by 4 bases and J by 10 bases, with 10 bases of the junction left unmatched. CDR3 length equals 16 residues. The CDR3 region has the DNA TGTGCCAGCAGCTCGGGGGACAGGGGACTTTTATCACCCCTCCACTTT. Its protein product is CASSSGDRGLLSPLHF.

The genes are TRBV19 and TRBJ2-6; tentative D call: TRBD1 (6 bases). CDR1 is LNHDA and CDR2 is SQIVND in the germline V gene (reference sequence). Trimming removed 7 bases at V and 3 bases at J, with 16 bases between. The CDR3 spans 16 residues. The CDR3 region is CASNQDRLVGANVLTF. The CDR3 coding sequence is TGTGCCAGTAATCAAGACAGGTTGGTTGGGGCCAACGTCCTGACTTTC.

This sequence joins TRBV2 and TRBJ1-5; 8 bases are a match to TRBD1. The V gene end was trimmed by 4 bases and the J gene end by 2 bases; junction bases not matched to a gene: 4. The germline V gene has CDR1 SNHLY and CDR2 FYNNEI. This CDR3 is built from 15 residues. CDR3 loop: CASSGPGQGNQPQHF. The CDR3 coding sequence is TGTGCCAGCAGTGGTCCGGGACAGGGCAATCAGCCCCAGCATTTT. The full variable domain, completed using reference TRBV2 and TRBJ1-5, is EPEVTQTPSHQVTQMGQEVILRCVPISNHLYFYWYRQILGQKVEFLVSFYNNEISEKSEIFDDQFSVERPDGSNFTLKIRSTKLEDSAMYFCASSGPGQGNQPQHFGDGTRLSIL.

Note on this clone: Other DNA sequences in this specimen translate into the identical CDR3. The V gene is TRBV5-1, the J gene TRBJ2-5, with 7 bases matching TRBD2. The length of the CDR3 is 15 residues. Per germline, CDR1 SGHRS and CDR2 YFSETQ. V lost 1 base and J lost 0; bases outside the gene matches: 3. In DNA, the CDR3 is TGCGCCAGCAGCTTGCCGGCGGGGGACCAAGAGACCCAGTACTTC. Encoded protein: CASSLPAGDQETQYF.

This clone has just one count. The V call is TRBV15, the J call TRBJ1-1; TRBD1 matches at 8 bases. V lost 0 bases and J lost 4; bases outside the gene matches: 1. The germline gives CDR1 LNHNV, CDR2 YYDKDF (reference sequence). CDR3 length: 14 residues. DNA of the CDR3: TGTGCCACCAGCAGAGAGCAGGGGGCCACTGAAGCTTTCTTT. Translating it yields CATSREQGATEAFF.

V usage is TRBV5-4 and J usage is TRBJ1-5, with D hard to call. Germline V CDR1 and CDR2: SGHNT, YYREEE (reference sequence). Deletions cut 4 bases from V and 6 bases from J, with 11 bases between. The CDR3 runs 13 residues. The CDR3 sequence: CASSQDRLQPQHF. The DNA for the CDR3 is TGTGCCAGCAGCCAGGACCGTCTTCAGCCCCAGCATTTT.

The genes are TRBV7-2 and TRBJ2-5, with 8 nucleotides matching TRBD2. The CDR3 spans 14 residues. CDR1 is SGHTA and CDR2 is FQGNSA in the germline V gene. With 4 bases clipped from V and 5 bases from J, the junction kept 6 bases outside the gene matches. The CDR3 DNA reads as TGTGCCAGCAGCTCGGGGGGGGCCGGGGAGACCCAGTACTTC. Its protein product is CASSSGGAGETQYF. Complete variable domain (other parts from reference TRBV7-2 and TRBJ2-5): GAGVSQSPSNKVTEKGKDVELRCDPISGHTALYWYRQSLGQGLEFLIYFQGNSAPDKSGLPSDRFSAERTGGSVSTLTIQRTQQEDSAVYLCASSSGGAGETQYFGPGTRLLVL.

The V gene is TRBV19, the J gene TRBJ1-4; TRBD1 aligns across 10 bases. V shed 6 bases, J shed 5 bases, and the junction held 3 bases outside the gene matches. Germline V gene lookup returns CDR1 LNHDA and CDR2 SQIVND (reference sequence). The CDR3 sequence is 14 residues long. Here the CDR3 reads CASSRDRGNEKLFF. The CDR3 nucleotides read TGTGCCAGTAGCCGGGACAGGGGAAATGAAAAACTGTTTTTT.

The V gene is TRBV4-2, the J gene TRBJ1-2, with a weak D call TRBD1 (5 bases). Looked up from germline, CDR1 is LGHNA and CDR2 is YNFKEQ. The CDR3 extends over 14 amino acids. Trimming removed 1 base at V and 2 bases at J, with 8 bases between. CDR3 amino acids: CASSQVNRNYGYTF. The CDR3 DNA reads TGTGCCAGCAGCCAAGTCAACAGGAACTATGGCTACACCTTC.

The chain is built from TRBV19 and TRBJ1-5; D might be TRBD1 (5 bases). Germline assignment: CDR1 LNHDA and CDR2 SQIVND (reference sequence). V was shortened by 4 bases and J by 3 bases, with 10 bases between the two germline ends. There are 14 residues in the CDR3. CDR3 amino acids: CASSTRQINQPQHF. The DNA of the CDR3 is TGTGCCAGTAGTACCCGACAGATCAATCAGCCCCAGCATTTT.

The chain carries TRBV7-2 and TRBJ2-1; D gene uncertain. Trimming removed 4 bases at V and 1 base at J, with 11 bases between. The CDR3 consists of 15 residues. Germline assignment: CDR1 SGHTA and CDR2 FQGNSA. CDR3 protein: CASSSEYISYNEQFF. Here the CDR3 DNA reads TGTGCCAGCAGCTCGGAGTACATTTCCTACAATGAGCAGTTCTTC.

The rearrangement links TRBV11-2 to TRBJ1-1, with D unresolved. Looked up from germline, CDR1 is SGHAT and CDR2 is FQNNGV. The V gene lost 7 bases and the J gene lost 1 base, with 19 bases spanning the gap. This CDR3 is built from 16 residues. CDR3 residues: CASTKSFPASNTEAFF. Here the CDR3 DNA reads TGTGCCAGCACCAAAAGCTTTCCTGCCTCGAACACTGAAGCTTTCTTT. Supplemented by reference TRBV11-2 and TRBJ1-1, the full variable domain reads EAGVAQSPRYKIIEKRQSVAFWCNPISGHATLYWYQQILGQGPKLLIQFQNNGVVDDSQLPKDRFSAERLKGVDSTLKIQPAKLEDSAVYLCASTKSFPASNTEAFFGQGTRLTVV.

The chain carries TRBV25-1 and TRBJ1-3, with 7 positions matching TRBD1. There are 15 residues in the CDR3. Germline CDR1 is MGHDK and CDR2 is SYGVNS. V lost 4 bases, J lost 7 bases, and 10 bases stayed unmatched. The CDR3 nucleotides are TGTGCCAGCAGTGCCGCCGGATTCAGGGGGAACACCATATATTTT. Protein product: CASSAAGFRGNTIYF.

CDR3 in amino acids: CASGGNYGYTF. Here the CDR3 DNA reads TGTGCCAGCGGGGGAAACTATGGCTACACCTTC. The V call is TRBV9, the J call TRBJ1-2; possible D gene TRBD1, 5 bases. V was shortened by 7 bases and J by 2 bases, with 6 bases between the two germline ends. The CDR3 loop spans 11 amino acids. The V gene's germline CDR1 is SGDLS and CDR2 YYNGEE.

CDR3 amino acids: CASSWAGLNEQFF. DNA for the CDR3: TGTGCCAGTAGTTGGGCAGGGCTTAATGAGCAGTTCTTC. The genes are TRBV19 and TRBJ2-1; a weak D match, TRBD1 (5 bases). The length of the CDR3 is 13 residues. Trimming shortened V by 5 bases and J by 7 bases, and 12 bases separated the two germline ends. CDR1 and CDR2 from the germline V gene are LNHDA and SQIVND (reference sequence).

The V gene is TRBV25-1, the J gene TRBJ2-1; TRBD2 might be the D (6 bases). Germline lookup yields CDR1 MGHDK and CDR2 SYGVNS. There are 16 residues in the CDR3. Trimming removed 1 base at V and 2 bases at J, with 12 bases between. Here the CDR3 reads CASSELTRGTYNEQFF. DNA for the CDR3: TGTGCCAGCAGTGAATTGACTCGGGGGACCTACAATGAGCAGTTCTTC.

The chain links TRBV5-1 to TRBJ1-2; 9 bases are a match to TRBD1. The CDR3 length is 13 residues. CDR1 and CDR2 from the germline V gene are SGHRS and YFSETQ. J was trimmed by 7 bases and V by 0 bases; bases with no gene match: 1. The CDR3 DNA reads TGCGCCAGCAGCTTGGAACAGGGGGCTGGCTACACCTTC. It codes for CASSLEQGAGYTF.

The chain combines TRBV14 with TRBJ1-3; possible D gene TRBD1, 6 bases. The germline CDR1 and CDR2 sequences are SGHDN and FVKESK. The length of the CDR3 is 15 residues. Between the trimmed V and J ends, which lost 2 bases and 3 bases, there was a span of 11 bases. The CDR3 protein is CASSQQGLVGNTIYF. The CDR3, as DNA: TGTGCCAGCAGCCAACAGGGGTTGGTTGGAAACACCATATATTTT.

This chain links TRBV10-3 with TRBJ1-2; 9 nucleotides line up with TRBD1. The CDR3 length is 14 residues. In germline, CDR1 is ENHRY, CDR2 SYGVKD. With V trimmed by 5 bases and J by 6 bases, 7 bases remained unmatched. CDR3 coding DNA: TGTGCCATCAGTACCGGACAGGGGATTGATGGCTACACCTTC. Amino acid sequence: CAISTGQGIDGYTF.

V gene TRBV18 combines with J gene TRBJ1-1; D is ambiguous. Per the germline V gene, CDR1 is KGHSH and CDR2 is LQKENI. The CDR3 length is 12 residues. Trimming took off 2 bases at V and 8 bases at J, with 9 bases between the two ends. The CDR3 spells CASSPADGEAFF. As DNA, the CDR3 is TGTGCCAGCTCACCAGCGGACGGAGAAGCTTTCTTT.

The rearrangement uses TRBV29-1 and TRBJ1-1; the D is unclear. CDR3 length: 11 amino acids. Germline CDR1 SQVTM, CDR2 ANQGSEA. V was cut by 3 bases and J by 2 bases, with 4 bases left in between. The CDR3 DNA sequence: TGCAGCGTTGATGTAAACACTGAAGCTTTCTTT. It is translated as CSVDVNTEAFF.